This T cell receptor (beta chain) originates from a study of T cells in localized non-small cell lung cancer. Broader study findings: Within adjacent lung there appeared a median approximately 60 of the top 100 tumor clones. An association was observed between higher blood T cell density and longer overall survival.

Comments on this clone: Its specificity is not known.

V was shortened by 5 bases and J by 10 bases, with 15 bases between the two germline ends. The V gene's germline CDR1 is SEHNR and CDR2 FQNEAQ (reference sequence). This CDR3 has 13 residues. TCRdb's copy holds only in-frame clones and misses some; the assay was immunoSEQ multiplex PCR. The data hold around 16,000 clones, with more than 75% observed a single time. The chain has TRBV7-9 and TRBJ2-1; D might be TRBD1 or TRBD2, each matching 5 bases. The starting material was peripheral blood, obtained before any cancer treatment. The sequence came from a male donor at least 60 years old with stage I lung adenocarcinoma. CDR3 nucleotide sequence: TGTGCCAGCAGCGTAGGGACGACCCAGGAGCAGTTCTTC. The encoded protein is CASSVGTTQEQFF.